Presented here are 18 T cell receptor beta chains from one specimen sequenced in a study of blood T cell repertoires in COVID-19 (dated by TCRdb to 2020 to 2021). The receptor library was made with the immunoSEQ multiplex PCR assay. This immuneACCESS table, as held by TCRdb, lists in-frame sequences with V and J called but not all clones. Of the missing ones, under half trace to an unresolved V gene in checked studies; the others have no known cause. The sample data list around 46,000 clones, and over 75% of these were observed just once. The top ten constitute approximately 14% of the sample. The sequenced sample consisted of peripheral blood. The receptors stem from a human donor in a cohort sampled during active COVID-19.

The sample holds a few counts of this clone. This chain uses TRBV7-2 with TRBJ1-4; TRBD1 matches 10 bases. V lost 5 bases and J lost 1; bases outside the gene matches: 13. The CDR3 length is 19 residues. Germline V CDR1 and CDR2: SGHTA, FQGNSA. Here the CDR3 reads CASSTRLSGQGLTNEKLFF. The CDR3 DNA sequence: TGTGCCAGCAGCACCCGCCTGTCGGGACAGGGGCTAACTAATGAAAAACTGTTTTTT.

The rearrangement joins TRBV24-1 to TRBJ2-3; maybe TRBD2 (5 bases). V was trimmed by 7 bases and J by 4 bases, leaving 11 bases between them. The CDR3 loop spans 13 amino acids. Germline values: CDR1 KGHDR, CDR2 SFDVKD. The CDR3 loop reads CATSDPSPDTQYF. CDR3 nucleotides: TGTGCCACCAGCGATCCTAGCCCAGATACGCAGTATTTT.

The V gene is TRBV7-2, the J gene TRBJ2-2; D perhaps matches TRBD2 (7 bases). Per germline, CDR1 SGHTA and CDR2 FQGNSA. Trimming cost V 2 bases and J 4 bases, with 20 bases left between them. The length of the CDR3 is 18 residues. CDR3 protein: CASSLISGGVGTTGELFF. In DNA, the CDR3 is TGTGCCAGCAGCTTAATATCGGGGGGCGTGGGCACCACCGGGGAGCTGTTTTTT.

The CDR3 sequence: CASSEGAGYLETQYF. Written as DNA, the CDR3 is TGTGCCAGCAGTGAAGGCGCAGGGTATCTAGAGACCCAGTACTTC. The chain recombines TRBV6-1 with TRBJ2-5, with D possibly being TRBD1 (5 bases). This CDR3 region has 15 residues. The germline V gene has CDR1 MNHNS and CDR2 SASEGT. Deletions cut 1 base from V and 4 bases from J, with 13 bases between.

J is TRBJ2-2 and V is TRBV7-3; 10 bases are shared with TRBD1. Germline loops: CDR1 SGHTA, CDR2 FQGTGA. The trim removed 3 bases at V and 5 bases at J, leaving 6 bases unmatched. CDR3 size: 16 residues. CDR3 sequence (DNA): TGTGCCAGCAGCTTTTCCGGGACAGGGGAGACCGGGGAGCTGTTTTTT. As protein: CASSFSGTGETGELFF.

The rearrangement uses TRBV30 and TRBJ2-7; D might be TRBD1 (6 bases). V lost 5 bases and J lost 3, with 23 bases in between. CDR1 is GTSNPN and CDR2 is SVGIG in the germline V gene (reference sequence). The CDR3 covers 16 residues. CDR3 nucleotide sequence: TGTGCCTGGTCCAAGGGGGTCGGTCAGGGTTTCTACGAGCAGTACTTC. Its translation: CAWSKGVGQGFYEQYF.

The rearrangement joins TRBV5-1 to TRBJ1-2; 8 bases match TRBD1. The germline gives CDR1 SGHRS, CDR2 YFSETQ. There are 15 residues in the CDR3. V lost 2 bases and J lost 1; bases outside the gene matches: 4. This CDR3 reads CASSFSGGRNYGYTF. The CDR3 DNA reads as TGCGCCAGCAGCTTTTCAGGGGGCCGTAACTATGGCTACACCTTC.

The genes are TRBV19 and TRBJ2-4; 8 bases are shared with TRBD2. The ends lost 3 bases at V and 4 bases at J; junction bases unmatched: 5. The CDR3 is 15 residues long. From germline, CDR1 is LNHDA and CDR2 SQIVND (reference sequence). CDR3 nucleotides: TGTGCCAGTAGTATCGTGAGCGGGGGAAAAAACATTCAGTACTTC. It is translated as CASSIVSGGKNIQYF.

This chain joins TRBV18 and TRBJ1-2, with D perhaps matching TRBD1 (5 bases). The CDR3 totals 14 residues. The germline V gene has CDR1 KGHSH and CDR2 LQKENI. Trimming cost V 2 bases and J 7 bases, with 14 bases left between them. Written as DNA, the CDR3 is TGTGCCAGCTCACCAGCCGGGGGTGAGACTGGCTACACCTTC. Protein sequence: CASSPAGGETGYTF.

The CDR3 protein is CASSFTGVNEKLFF. The CDR3 coding sequence is TGTGCCAGCAGCTTTACAGGGGTTAATGAAAAACTGTTTTTT. This chain uses TRBV7-2 with TRBJ1-4; 7 bases agree with TRBD1. J lost 4 bases, V lost 3 bases, and 2 bases had no gene match. Looked up from germline, CDR1 is SGHTA and CDR2 is FQGNSA. The CDR3 length is 14 residues.

V usage is TRBV4-2 and J usage is TRBJ2-2, with TRBD1 identical over 7 bases. Germline loops: CDR1 LGHNA, CDR2 YNFKEQ. The J segment lost 5 bases and the V segment lost 2 bases, leaving 2 bases of the junction unmatched. The CDR3 totals 14 residues. The CDR3 protein is CASSQLQGTGELFF. The CDR3 DNA is TGTGCCAGCAGCCAACTACAGGGGACCGGGGAGCTGTTTTTT.

The CDR3 nucleotides are TGTGCCAGCAGCCAAGCTGCGGGGACCCAGTACTTC. Protein product: CASSQAAGTQYF. The chain recombines TRBV3-1 (or the pseudogene TRBV3-2) with TRBJ2-5, with D perhaps matching TRBD2 (5 bases). The CDR3 extends over 12 amino acids. Germline loops: CDR1 LGHDT, CDR2 YNNKEL (reference sequence). V was cut by 1 base and J by 7 bases, with 7 bases left in between.

This chain joins TRBV10-3 and TRBJ2-1, with TRBD2 matching 13 bases. Germline V CDR1 and CDR2: ENHRY, SYGVKD. The CDR3 has 14 residues. Unmatched junction bases numbered 9, after V lost 11 bases and J lost 8 bases. This chain's CDR3 is CAYGRTSGSDEQFF. The CDR3 coding sequence is TGTGCCTATGGCAGGACTAGCGGGAGCGATGAGCAGTTCTTC.

V is TRBV20-1 and J is TRBJ2-5; 11 bases are a match to TRBD2. The junction had 11 bases not matched to a gene; V was cut back by 3 bases and J by 5 bases. The length of the CDR3 is 16 residues. The germline V gene encodes CDR1 DFQATT and CDR2 SNEGSKA (reference sequence). DNA of the CDR3: TGCAGTGCTAGTTTGAGTAGCGGGAGGGCCTGGGAGACCCAGTACTTC. It translates to CSASLSSGRAWETQYF.

This sequence joins TRBV5-1 and TRBJ1-4, with D maybe TRBD1 (5 bases). CDR1 and CDR2 (germline): SGHRS, YFSETQ. V lost 5 bases and J 8 bases, leaving 16 bases between the germline ends. The CDR3 consists of 14 residues. CDR3 loop: CASRAGVLEEKLFF. CDR3 bases: TGCGCCAGCAGGGCGGGGGTATTAGAAGAAAAACTGTTTTTT.

The chain couples TRBV5-6 to TRBJ1-1; TRBD1 matches at 10 bases. After removal of 5 bases from V and 1 base from J, the junction contained 8 bases not matched to a gene. This CDR3 region has 16 residues. CDR1 and CDR2 (germline): SGHDT, YYEEEE. This CDR3 is CASRLGTGVGNTEAFF. The CDR3 coding sequence is TGTGCCAGCAGACTAGGGACAGGGGTCGGGAACACTGAAGCTTTCTTT.

This sequence joins TRBV24-1 and TRBJ2-2; 7 positions match TRBD2. CDR3 length equals 17 residues. Germline CDR1 and CDR2: KGHDR and SFDVKD. V lost 4 bases and J lost 0; bases outside the gene matches: 7. The CDR3 here is CATSDPSGTANTGELFF. The CDR3 bases are TGTGCCACCAGTGACCCTAGCGGAACCGCGAACACCGGGGAGCTGTTTTTT.

V usage is TRBV5-3 and J usage is TRBJ2-1; 10 bases match TRBD2. TRBV5-3 is known as an ORF, though its function is uncertain. The V segment lost 3 bases and the J segment 4 bases; nucleotides outside the gene matches: 4. CDR3 length equals 15 residues. CDR3 DNA: TGTGCCAGAAGCTCCGGGACTAGCGTTTACAATGAGCAGTTCTTC. It specifies CARSSGTSVYNEQFF.